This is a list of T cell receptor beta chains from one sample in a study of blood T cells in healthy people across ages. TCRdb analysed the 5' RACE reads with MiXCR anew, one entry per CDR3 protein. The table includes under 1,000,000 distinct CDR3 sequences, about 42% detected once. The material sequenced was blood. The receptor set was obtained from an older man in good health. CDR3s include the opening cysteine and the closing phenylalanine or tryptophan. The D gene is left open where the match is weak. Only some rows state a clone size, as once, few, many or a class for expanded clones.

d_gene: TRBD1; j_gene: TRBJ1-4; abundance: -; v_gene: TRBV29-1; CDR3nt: TGCAGCGTTGAAGCTCTCGGGACAGGGGCGGCAAGGGAAAAACTGTTTTTT; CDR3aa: CSVEALGTGAAREKLFF
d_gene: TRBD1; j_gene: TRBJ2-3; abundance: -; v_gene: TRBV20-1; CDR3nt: TGCAGTAGTACACAGGGAAGGGGGCCAGATACGCAGTATTTT; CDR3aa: CSSTQGRGPDTQYF
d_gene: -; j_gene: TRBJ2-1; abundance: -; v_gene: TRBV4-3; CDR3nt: TGCGCCAGCAGCCAAGAGGGGGCACTAGCGAATAATGAGCAGTTCTTC; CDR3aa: CASSQEGALANNEQFF
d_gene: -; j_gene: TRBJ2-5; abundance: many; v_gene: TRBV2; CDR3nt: TGTGCCAGCAGTGAAGCGGTGCGGCTAAACGGGGAGACCCAGTACTTC; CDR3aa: CASSEAVRLNGETQYF
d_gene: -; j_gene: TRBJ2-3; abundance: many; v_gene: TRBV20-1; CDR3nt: TGCAGTGCTAGACCCGGCGGCGCCCGGGGAGATACGCAGTATTTT; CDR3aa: CSARPGGARGDTQYF
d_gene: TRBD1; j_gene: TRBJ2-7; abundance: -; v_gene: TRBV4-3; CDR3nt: TGCGCCAGCAGCCAAGACCGAGACAGGGGTTACGAGCAGTACTTC; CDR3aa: CASSQDRDRGYEQYF
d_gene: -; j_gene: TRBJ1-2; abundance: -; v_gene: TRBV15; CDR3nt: TGTGCCACCAGCCCCGTGGCCTCAAACCGGAACTATGGCTACACCTTC; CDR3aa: CATSPVASNRNYGYTF
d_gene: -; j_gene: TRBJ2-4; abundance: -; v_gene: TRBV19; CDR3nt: TGTGCCAGTAGTATACAGGGGGGAGGGAACATTCAGTACTTC; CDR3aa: CASSIQGGGNIQYF
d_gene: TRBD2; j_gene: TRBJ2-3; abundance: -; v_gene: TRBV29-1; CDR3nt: TGCAGCGTTACAGCGGGAGGTAGCACAGATACGCAGTATTTT; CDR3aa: CSVTAGGSTDTQYF
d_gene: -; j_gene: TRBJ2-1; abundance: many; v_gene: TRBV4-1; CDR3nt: TGCGCCAGCAGCCGAGATTGGGCCGAGCAGTTCTTC; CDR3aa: CASSRDWAEQFF
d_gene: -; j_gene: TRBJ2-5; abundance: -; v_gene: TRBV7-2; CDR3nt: TGTGCCAGCAGCTATCAATCCGGGACCCAAGAGACCCAGTACTTC; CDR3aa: CASSYQSGTQETQYF
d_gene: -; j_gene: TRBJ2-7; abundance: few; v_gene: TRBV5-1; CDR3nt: TGCGCCAGCAGCCAAACAAGTTCCGAGCAGTACTTC; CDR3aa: CASSQTSSEQYF
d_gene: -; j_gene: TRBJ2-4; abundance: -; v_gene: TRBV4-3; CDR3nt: TGCGCCAGCAGCCAAGATCGGGGAACGGGAGCCCGAAACATTCAGTACTTC; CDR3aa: CASSQDRGTGARNIQYF
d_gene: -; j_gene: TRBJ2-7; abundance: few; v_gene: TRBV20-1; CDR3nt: TGCAGTGTTCAACAGGGTAGAGCGGACTACGAGCAGTACTTC; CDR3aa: CSVQQGRADYEQYF
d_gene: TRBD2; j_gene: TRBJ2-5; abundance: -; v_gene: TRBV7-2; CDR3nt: TGTGCCAGCAGCCTGTGGACTAGGCTACAGGAGACCCAGTACTTC; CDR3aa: CASSLWTRLQETQYF
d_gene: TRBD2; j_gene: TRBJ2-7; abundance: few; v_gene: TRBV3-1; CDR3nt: TGTGCCAGCAGCCCGAGCGGGAGGGGTACTGAGCAGTACTTC; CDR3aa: CASSPSGRGTEQYF
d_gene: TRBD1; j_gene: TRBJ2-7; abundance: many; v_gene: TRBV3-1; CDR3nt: TGTGCCAGCAGTCCGGGGACAGGGCTCTACGAGCAGTACTTC; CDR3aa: CASSPGTGLYEQYF
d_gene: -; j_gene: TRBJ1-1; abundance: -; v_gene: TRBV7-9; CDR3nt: TGTGCCAGCAGCTTAGCGGAGGGCGAGGCTTTCTTT; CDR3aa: CASSLAEGEAFF
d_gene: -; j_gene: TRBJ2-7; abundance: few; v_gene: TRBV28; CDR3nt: TGTGCCAGCAGTAAGCACGTGGGGGAGCAGTACTTC; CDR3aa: CASSKHVGEQYF
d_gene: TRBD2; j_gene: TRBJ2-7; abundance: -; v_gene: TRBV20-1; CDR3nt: TGCAGTGCTAGCGTAGCGGGATACGAGCAGTACTTC; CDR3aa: CSASVAGYEQYF
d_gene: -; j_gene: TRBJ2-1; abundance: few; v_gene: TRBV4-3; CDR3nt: TGCGCCAGCAGCCAAAGGCGGGGGGGGACAGGTCCGTACAATGAGCAGTTCTTC; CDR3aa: CASSQRRGGTGPYNEQFF
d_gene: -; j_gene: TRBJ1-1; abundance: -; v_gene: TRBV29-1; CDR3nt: TGCAGCGTTAGGGCAGGGATGAACACTGAAGCTTTCTTT; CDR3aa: CSVRAGMNTEAFF
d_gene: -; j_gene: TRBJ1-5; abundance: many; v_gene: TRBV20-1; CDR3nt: TGCAGTGCTGGGGGAAAAGGGCATCAGCCCCAGCATTTT; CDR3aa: CSAGGKGHQPQHF
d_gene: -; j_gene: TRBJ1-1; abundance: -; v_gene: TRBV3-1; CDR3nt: TGTGCCAGCAGCCGCAACGGGGTTAACACTGAAGCTTTCTTT; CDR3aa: CASSRNGVNTEAFF
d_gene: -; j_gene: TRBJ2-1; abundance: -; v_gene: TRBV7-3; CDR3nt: TGTGCCAGCAGCCCCCTGGGGTCCTATGAGCAGTTCTTC; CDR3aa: CASSPLGSYEQFF
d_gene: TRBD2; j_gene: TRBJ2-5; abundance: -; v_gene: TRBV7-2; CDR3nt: TGTGCCAGCAGCTTAAATGGCGGGAGGGCCGGAGAGACCCAGTACTTC; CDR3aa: CASSLNGGRAGETQYF
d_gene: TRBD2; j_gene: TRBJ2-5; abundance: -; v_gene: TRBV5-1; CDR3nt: TGCGCCAGCAGCTTGACTAGCGGGGCAATTCAAGAGACCCAGTACTTC; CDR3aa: CASSLTSGAIQETQYF
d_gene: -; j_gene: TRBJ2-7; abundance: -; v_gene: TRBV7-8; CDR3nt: TGTGCCAGCAGCTCGCAGAGGGACTCCACCTACGAGCAGTACTTC; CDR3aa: CASSSQRDSTYEQYF
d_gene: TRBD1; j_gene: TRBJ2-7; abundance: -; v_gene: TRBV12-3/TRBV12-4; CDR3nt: TGTGCCAGCAGACGTACAGGGGGGTCCTCCTACGAGCAGTACTTC; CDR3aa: CASRRTGGSSYEQYF
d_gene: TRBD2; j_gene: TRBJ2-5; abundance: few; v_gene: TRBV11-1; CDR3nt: TGTGCCAGCAGCCCACGGCTTAGCGGGGGGGAAGAGACCCAGTACTTC; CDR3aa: CASSPRLSGGEETQYF
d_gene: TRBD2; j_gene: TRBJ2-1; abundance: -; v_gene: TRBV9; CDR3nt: TGTGCCAGCAGCCCGCGGACTAGTACTGGCAATGAGCAGTTCTTC; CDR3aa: CASSPRTSTGNEQFF
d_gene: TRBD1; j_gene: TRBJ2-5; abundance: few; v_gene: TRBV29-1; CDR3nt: TGCAGCGTGACACCCGGGACAGGGGTTCGAGAGACCCAGTACTTC; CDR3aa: CSVTPGTGVRETQYF
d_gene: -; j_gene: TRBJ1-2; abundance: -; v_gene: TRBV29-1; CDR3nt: TGCAGCGTTGAAGTAGGAGCGGGACACTATGGCTACACCTTC; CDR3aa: CSVEVGAGHYGYTF
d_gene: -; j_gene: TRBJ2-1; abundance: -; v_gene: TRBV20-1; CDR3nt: TGCAGTGCTAGACTTCTCCGGGATGAGCAGTTCTTC; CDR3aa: CSARLLRDEQFF
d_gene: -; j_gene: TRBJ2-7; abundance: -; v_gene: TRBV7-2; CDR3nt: TGTGCCGGCAGCCCGGATGGATTCTACGAGCAGTACTTC; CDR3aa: CAGSPDGFYEQYF
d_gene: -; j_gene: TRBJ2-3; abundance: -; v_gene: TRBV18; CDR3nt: TGTGCCAACTCACCGCTCCCGAACAGGGCCACAGATACGCAGTATTTT; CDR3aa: CANSPLPNRATDTQYF
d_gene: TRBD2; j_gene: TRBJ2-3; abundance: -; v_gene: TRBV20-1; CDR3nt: TGCAGTGCTAGAGATAGCGGGAGAGGAACAGATACGCAGTATTTT; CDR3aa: CSARDSGRGTDTQYF
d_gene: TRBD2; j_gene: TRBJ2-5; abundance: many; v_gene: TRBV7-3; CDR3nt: TGTGCCAGCAGCTTCTCGGGGGGTGAGACCCAGTACTTC; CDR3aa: CASSFSGGETQYF
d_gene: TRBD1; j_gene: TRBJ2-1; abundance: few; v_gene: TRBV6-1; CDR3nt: TGTGCCAGCAGGGGATCCGGGACAGGGAAAAATGAGCAGTTCTTC; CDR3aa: CASRGSGTGKNEQFF
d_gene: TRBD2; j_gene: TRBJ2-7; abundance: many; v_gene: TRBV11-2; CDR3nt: TGTGCCAGCAGCCCGGCGGGAGCCCAACAGTTGCCGTACTTC; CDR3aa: CASSPAGAQQLPYF
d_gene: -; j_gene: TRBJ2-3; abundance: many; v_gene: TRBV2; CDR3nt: TGTGCCAGCACCGATCCGGGCCAGACTAACACAGATACGCAGTATTTT; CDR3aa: CASTDPGQTNTDTQYF
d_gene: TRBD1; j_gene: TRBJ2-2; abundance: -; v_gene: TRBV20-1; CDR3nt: TGCAGTGCTAGGGGACAGGGCGCGGCCGGGGAGCTGTTTTTT; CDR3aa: CSARGQGAAGELFF
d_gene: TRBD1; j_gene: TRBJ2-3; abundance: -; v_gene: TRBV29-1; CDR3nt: TGCAGCGTTCTGAGGCAGGGGGCAATCGATACGCAGTATTTT; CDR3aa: CSVLRQGAIDTQYF
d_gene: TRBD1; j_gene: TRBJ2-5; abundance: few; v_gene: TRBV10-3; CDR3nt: TGTGCCACCAGTGATGACAGGGGCGGAGAGACCCAGTACTTC; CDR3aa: CATSDDRGGETQYF
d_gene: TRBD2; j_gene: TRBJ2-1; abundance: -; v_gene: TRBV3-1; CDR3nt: TGTACCAGCAGCCACTGGACTAGCGGGAGGAATGAGCAGTTCTTC; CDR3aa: CTSSHWTSGRNEQFF
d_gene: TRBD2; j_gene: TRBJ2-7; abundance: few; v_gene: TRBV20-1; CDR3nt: TGCAGTGCTAGTCGAGACGGGAGGGCCTGGGAGCAGTACTTC; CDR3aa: CSASRDGRAWEQYF
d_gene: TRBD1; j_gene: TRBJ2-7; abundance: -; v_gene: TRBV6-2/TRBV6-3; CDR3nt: TGTGCCAGCAGTTACGGGGTGACAGGGTCGGCCGGACGGGATGAGCAGTACTTC; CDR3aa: CASSYGVTGSAGRDEQYF
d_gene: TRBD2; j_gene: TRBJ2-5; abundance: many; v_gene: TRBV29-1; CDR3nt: TGCAGCGTTGTTAGCGGGACCCAAGAGACCCAGTACTTC; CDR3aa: CSVVSGTQETQYF
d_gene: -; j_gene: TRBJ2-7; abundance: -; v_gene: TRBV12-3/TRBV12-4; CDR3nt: TGTGCCAGCAGCATGGGGCACAACTACGAGCAGTACTTC; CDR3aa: CASSMGHNYEQYF
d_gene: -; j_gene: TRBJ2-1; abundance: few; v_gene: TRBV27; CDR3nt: TGTGCCAGCAGTTTAATTTTCGCTAGTGAGCAGTTCTTC; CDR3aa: CASSLIFASEQFF
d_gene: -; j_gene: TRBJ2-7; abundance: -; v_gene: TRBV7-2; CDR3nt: TGTGCCAGCAGCTTAGAAGACACAGGAGACAATGAGCAGTACTTC; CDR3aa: CASSLEDTGDNEQYF
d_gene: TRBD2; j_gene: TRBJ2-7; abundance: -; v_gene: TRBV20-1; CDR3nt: TGCAGTGCCCAAGGGACTAGCGGAATCTACGAGCAGTACTTC; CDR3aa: CSAQGTSGIYEQYF
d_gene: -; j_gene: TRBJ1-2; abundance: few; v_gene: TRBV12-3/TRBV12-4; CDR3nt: TGTGCCAGCAGGCCCACAGGGTTGGATGGCTACACCTTC; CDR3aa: CASRPTGLDGYTF
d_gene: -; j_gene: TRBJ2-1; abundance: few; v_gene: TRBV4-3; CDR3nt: TGCGCCAGCAGCCAAGATCTAATAGGTACCCTGTTCTTC; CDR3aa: CASSQDLIGTLFF
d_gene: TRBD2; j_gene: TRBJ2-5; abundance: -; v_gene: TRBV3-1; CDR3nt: TGTGCCAGCGGCCAGGGACTAGCGGGCGTTCTTGGGCAGTACTTC; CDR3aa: CASGQGLAGVLGQYF
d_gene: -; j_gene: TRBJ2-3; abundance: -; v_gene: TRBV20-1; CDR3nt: TGCAGTGCCTACCTCACTAGCCGGGGGGCGGATACGCAGTATTTT; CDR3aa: CSAYLTSRGADTQYF
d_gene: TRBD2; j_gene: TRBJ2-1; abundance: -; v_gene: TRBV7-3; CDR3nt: TGTGCCAGCAGCCCCGGACTAGCCTCCGATGAGCAGTTCTTC; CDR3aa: CASSPGLASDEQFF
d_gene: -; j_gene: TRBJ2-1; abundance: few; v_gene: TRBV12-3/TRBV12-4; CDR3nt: TGTGCCAGCTGGATATCGGGATTCAGAACGCACAATGAGCAGTTCTTC; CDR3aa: CASWISGFRTHNEQFF
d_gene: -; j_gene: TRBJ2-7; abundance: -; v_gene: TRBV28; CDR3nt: TGTGCCAGCAGTTGCGCAGGGCCCTACGAGCAGTACTTC; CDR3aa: CASSCAGPYEQYF